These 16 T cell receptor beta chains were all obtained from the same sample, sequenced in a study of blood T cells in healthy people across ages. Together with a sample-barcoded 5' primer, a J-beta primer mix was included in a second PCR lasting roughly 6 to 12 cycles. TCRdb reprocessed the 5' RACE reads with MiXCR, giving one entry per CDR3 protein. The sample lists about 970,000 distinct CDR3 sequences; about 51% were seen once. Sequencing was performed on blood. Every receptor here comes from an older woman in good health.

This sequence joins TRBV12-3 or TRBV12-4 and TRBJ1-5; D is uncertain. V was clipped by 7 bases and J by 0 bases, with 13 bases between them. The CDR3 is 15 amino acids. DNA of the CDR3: TGTGCCAGCACCTCAACGGGGATTAGCAATCAGCCCCAGCATTTT. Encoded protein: CASTSTGISNQPQHF.

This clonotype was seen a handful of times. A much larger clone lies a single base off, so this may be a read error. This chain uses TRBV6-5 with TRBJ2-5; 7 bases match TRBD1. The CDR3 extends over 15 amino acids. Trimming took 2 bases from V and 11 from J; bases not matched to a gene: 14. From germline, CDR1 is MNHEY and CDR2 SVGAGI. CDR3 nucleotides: TGTGCCAGCAGTTACGCAAGGGACAGTATTAAGGAGCAGTACTTC. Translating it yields CASSYARDSIKEQYF.

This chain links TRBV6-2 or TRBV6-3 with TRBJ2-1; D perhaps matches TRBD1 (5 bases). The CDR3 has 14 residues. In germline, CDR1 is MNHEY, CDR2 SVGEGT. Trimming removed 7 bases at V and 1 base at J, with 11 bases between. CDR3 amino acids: CASNDRGSYNEQFF. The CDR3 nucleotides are TGTGCCAGCAACGACAGAGGATCCTACAATGAGCAGTTCTTC.

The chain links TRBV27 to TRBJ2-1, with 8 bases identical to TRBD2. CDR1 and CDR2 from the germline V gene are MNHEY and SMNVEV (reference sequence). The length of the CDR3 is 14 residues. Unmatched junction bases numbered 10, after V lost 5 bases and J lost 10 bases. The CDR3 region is CASSLAGPISEQFF. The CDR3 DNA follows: TGTGCCAGCAGTCTAGCGGGCCCCATATCCGAGCAGTTCTTC.

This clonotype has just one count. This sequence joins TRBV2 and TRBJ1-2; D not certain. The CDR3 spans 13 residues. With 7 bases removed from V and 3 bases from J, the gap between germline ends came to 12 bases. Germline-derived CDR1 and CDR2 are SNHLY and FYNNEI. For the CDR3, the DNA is TGTGCCAGCACTTACGGCAGGTACTATGGCTACACCTTC. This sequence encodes CASTYGRYYGYTF.

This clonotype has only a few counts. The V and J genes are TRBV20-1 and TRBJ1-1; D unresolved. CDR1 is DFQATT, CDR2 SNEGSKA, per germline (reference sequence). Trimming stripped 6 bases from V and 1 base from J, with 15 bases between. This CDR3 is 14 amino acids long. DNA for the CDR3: TGCAGTGCCCGCCTACCGGGAACGAACACTGAAGCTTTCTTT. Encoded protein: CSARLPGTNTEAFF.

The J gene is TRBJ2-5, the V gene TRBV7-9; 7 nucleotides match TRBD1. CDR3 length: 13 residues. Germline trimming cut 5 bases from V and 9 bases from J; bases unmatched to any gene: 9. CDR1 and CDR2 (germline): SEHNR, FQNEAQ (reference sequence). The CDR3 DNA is TGTGCCAGCAGCCAGGAGGTCCAGGGGGCCCAGTACTTC. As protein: CASSQEVQGAQYF.

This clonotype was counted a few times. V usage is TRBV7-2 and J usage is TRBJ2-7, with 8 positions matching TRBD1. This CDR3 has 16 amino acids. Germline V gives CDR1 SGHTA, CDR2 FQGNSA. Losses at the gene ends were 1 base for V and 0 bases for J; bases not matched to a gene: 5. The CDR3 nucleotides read TGTGCCAGCAGCTTAGGGACAGGGCGAGTCTCCTACGAGCAGTACTTC. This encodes CASSLGTGRVSYEQYF.

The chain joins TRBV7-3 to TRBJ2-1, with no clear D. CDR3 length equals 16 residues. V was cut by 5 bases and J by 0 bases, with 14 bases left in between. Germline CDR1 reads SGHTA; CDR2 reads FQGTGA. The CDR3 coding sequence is TGTGCCAGCAGCCCCTCCATCCAAAGCTCCTACAATGAGCAGTTCTTC. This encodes CASSPSIQSSYNEQFF.

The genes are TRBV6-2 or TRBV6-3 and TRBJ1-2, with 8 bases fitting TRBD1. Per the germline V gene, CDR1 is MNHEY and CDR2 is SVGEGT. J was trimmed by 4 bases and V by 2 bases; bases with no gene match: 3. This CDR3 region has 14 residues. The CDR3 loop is CASSYLGQGYGYTF. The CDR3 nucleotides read TGTGCCAGCAGTTACCTCGGACAGGGCTATGGCTACACCTTC.

In nucleotides, the CDR3 is TGTGCCAGCAGCCAAGATCGGGGCGGGAGGGCCGAGGAGCAGTTCTTC. It yields the protein CASSQDRGGRAEEQFF. The rearrangement uses TRBV14 and TRBJ2-1, with 9 bases lining up with TRBD2. This CDR3 is 16 amino acids long. The V gene's germline CDR1 is SGHDN and CDR2 FVKESK. V was pared by 0 bases and J by 10 bases, with 10 bases of the junction left unmatched.

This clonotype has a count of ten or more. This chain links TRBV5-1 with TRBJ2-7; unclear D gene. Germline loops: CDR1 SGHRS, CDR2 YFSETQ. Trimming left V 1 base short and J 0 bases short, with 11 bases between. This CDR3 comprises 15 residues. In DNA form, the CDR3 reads TGCGCCAGCAGCTTGCGTCGGGTAGGCTCCTACGAGCAGTACTTC. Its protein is CASSLRRVGSYEQYF.

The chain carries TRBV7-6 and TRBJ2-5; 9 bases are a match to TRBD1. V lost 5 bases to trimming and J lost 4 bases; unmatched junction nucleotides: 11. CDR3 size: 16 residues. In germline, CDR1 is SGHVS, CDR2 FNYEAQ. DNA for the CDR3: TGTGCCAGCAGCCCCCTAGGACAGGGGTGGTTAGAGACCCAGTACTTC. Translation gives CASSPLGQGWLETQYF.

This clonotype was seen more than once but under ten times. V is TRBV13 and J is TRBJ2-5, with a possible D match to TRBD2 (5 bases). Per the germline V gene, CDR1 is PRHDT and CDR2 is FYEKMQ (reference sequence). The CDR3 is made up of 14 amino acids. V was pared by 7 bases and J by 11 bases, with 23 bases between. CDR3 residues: CASTRQGPRGEQYF. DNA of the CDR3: TGTGCCAGCACCCGACAAGGTCCCCGTGGGGAGCAGTACTTC.

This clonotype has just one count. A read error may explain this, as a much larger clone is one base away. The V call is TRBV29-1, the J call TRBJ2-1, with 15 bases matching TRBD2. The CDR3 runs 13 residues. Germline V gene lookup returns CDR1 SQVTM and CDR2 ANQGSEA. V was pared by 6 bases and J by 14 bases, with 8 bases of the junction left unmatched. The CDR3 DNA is TGCAGCGTGGGGACTAGCGGGAGGAATGCGGAGTTCTTC. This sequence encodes CSVGTSGRNAEFF.

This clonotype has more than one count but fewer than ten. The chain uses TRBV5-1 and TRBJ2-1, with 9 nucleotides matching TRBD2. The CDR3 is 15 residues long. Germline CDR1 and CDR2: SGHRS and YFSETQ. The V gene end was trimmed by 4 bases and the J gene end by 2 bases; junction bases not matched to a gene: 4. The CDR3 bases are TGCGCCAGCAGCCAGACTAGCGGTCCCTACAATGAGCAGTTCTTC. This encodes CASSQTSGPYNEQFF.